This TCR beta chain came from a study of T cells in Graves' hyperthyroidism and ophthalmopathy (dated by TCRdb to about 2019). Notes on the research overall: Peripheral blood samples were taken at the time of initial diagnosis, prior to any treatment. A discovery cohort of 95 to 100 patients, fewer than 50 with Graves' ophthalmopathy and approximately 55 with stable Graves' hyperthyroidism, was used to find distinguishing TCR V-J signatures. An independent validation cohort of 18 to 20 hyperthyroidism patients and approximately 15 patients who later progressed to ophthalmopathy tested prospective prediction of ophthalmopathy. The roughly 94 discovery patients were randomly split 7:3 into training and test sets. Thyroid tissue and blood T-cell repertoires from several Graves' hyperthyroidism patients were also compared in the study. Once sampling was done, hyperthyroidism patients were given methimazole at a starting dose of 30 mg daily, whereas ophthalmopathy patients were given high-dose intravenous methylprednisolone. According to the paper, TCR Vbeta CDR3 sequencing was carried out on 120 to 150 peripheral blood samples, which came from approximately 43 ophthalmopathy, approximately 72 hyperthyroidism and about 17 progressor patients. Overall study outcomes, separate from this receptor: In cross-validation, a model built on a 13 V-J signature told ophthalmopathy apart from stable hyperthyroidism with approximately 90% sensitivity and approximately 81% specificity, and in testing the same model reached 80%/75%. Sample size was not statistically predetermined, and blinding of investigators to group allocation was not performed. In validation, progression to ophthalmopathy was predicted by the model with around 71% sensitivity and about 72% specificity, a median of 6.5 months before onset. Blood samples also contained most of the expanded thyroid clonotypes (frequency above 0.001), which suggests that blood repertoires may reflect thyroid immune responses.

TCR beta CDR3 regions were amplified from RNA transcripts. The first round of RT-PCR for the TCR CDR3 was performed with the HTBI primer set and the Qiagen OneStep RT-PCR kit. A second multiplex PCR round built the libraries, followed by size selection and purification. Libraries were sequenced paired-end with 100 bp reads on an Illumina HiSeq2000. Turning to the authors' computational methods: SOAPnuke was used to process the raw data, throwing out any read that contained adapters or uncalled bases, had a mean Phred below 15, or lacked an exact constant-primer or identifier match. High-quality paired reads were merged using COPE v1.2.5, and each unique nucleotide sequence was defined as a clonotype. MiTCR v1.1 was used to align the clonotypes against IMGT TRBV, TRBD and TRBJ reference segments. The analysis included only V-J combinations with a frequency above 0.0001, which together covered roughly 99% of the repertoires. A TCS score was defined as the ratio of F50 (clonal expansion) to E x V (chaos), with BLOSUM62-based TCRdist applied between CDR3 peptides within each V-J. Welch's t-statistics and random forest reduced fewer than 550 V-J features to about 13, which were used in a naive Bayes classifier (R e1071). Using fastp at Q25 and MiXCR, TCRdb reprocessed the public reads and kept productive beta chains. Records with the same CDR3 protein are collapsed into one entry carrying the most frequent genes and DNA. TCRdb, not the authors, supplied the V and J calls. Present in this sample are roughly 550,000 distinct CDR3 sequences, roughly 15% of which were seen just once. The top ten hold less than 30% of the sample.

CDR1 and CDR2, looked up from the germline V gene, are MNHEY and SVGEGT. Inclusive of the bounding cysteine and phenylalanine, the CDR3 is 15 residues long. The kept DNA is CDR3 alone, 45 bases in frame from the first base. From V the trimming removes 8 bases and from J it removes 1 base, while the gene matches leave 11 bases of the junction unaccounted for. Ophthalmopathy patients had moderately to severely active disease, with a Clinical Activity Score of 3 or more, a NOSPECS grade of 4 or more, and a disease duration of less than 3 months. The study excluded patients with uncontrolled infections, other autoimmune diseases, pregnancy or lactation. Diagnoses were established on the basis of clinical symptoms, serum thyroxine and TRAb, thyroid ultrasound, and orbital computed tomography. Ficoll-Paque density gradient centrifugation was used to isolate PBMCs from 9.5 to 10 ml of fresh peripheral blood. Total RNA was extracted with Trizol reagent, and quality was checked on an Agilent 2100 Bioanalyzer.

This clonotype was seen repeatedly, ten times or more. The antigen this receptor binds is unknown. The record has no base qualities; no much larger clone is one base away. The chain couples TRBV6-2 or TRBV6-3 to TRBJ2-7; 7 central bases correspond to TRBD2. The sequencing sample was made of blood. The sequence was obtained from a woman in her twenties or thirties with Graves' ophthalmopathy. CDR3 sequence: CASGARGDGSYEQYF. The bases are TGTGCCAGCGGTGCCCGGGGGGACGGTTCCTACGAGCAGTACTTC.